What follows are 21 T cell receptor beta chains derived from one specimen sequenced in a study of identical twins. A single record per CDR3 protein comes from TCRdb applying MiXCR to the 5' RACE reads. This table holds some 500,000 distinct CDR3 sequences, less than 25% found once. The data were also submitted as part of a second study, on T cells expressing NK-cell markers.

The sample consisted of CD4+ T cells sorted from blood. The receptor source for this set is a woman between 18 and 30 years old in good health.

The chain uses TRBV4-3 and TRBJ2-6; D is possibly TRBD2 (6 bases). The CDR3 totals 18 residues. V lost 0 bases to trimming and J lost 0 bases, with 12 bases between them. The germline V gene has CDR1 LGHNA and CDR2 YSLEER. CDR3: CASSQETGLSSGANVLTF. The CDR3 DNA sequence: TGCGCCAGCAGCCAAGAGACGGGACTGAGCTCTGGGGCCAACGTCCTGACTTTC.

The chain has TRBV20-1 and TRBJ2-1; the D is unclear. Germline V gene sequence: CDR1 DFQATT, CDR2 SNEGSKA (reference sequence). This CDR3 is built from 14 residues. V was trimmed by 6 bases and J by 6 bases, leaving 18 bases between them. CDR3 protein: CSATNPSAFNEQFF. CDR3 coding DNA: TGCAGTGCCACTAACCCGAGCGCTTTCAATGAGCAGTTCTTC.

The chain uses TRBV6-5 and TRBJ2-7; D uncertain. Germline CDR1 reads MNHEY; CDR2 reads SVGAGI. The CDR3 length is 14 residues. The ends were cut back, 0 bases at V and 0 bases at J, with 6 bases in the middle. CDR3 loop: CASSYSVSSYEQYF. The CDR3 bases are TGTGCCAGCAGTTACTCGGTCAGCTCCTACGAGCAGTACTTC.

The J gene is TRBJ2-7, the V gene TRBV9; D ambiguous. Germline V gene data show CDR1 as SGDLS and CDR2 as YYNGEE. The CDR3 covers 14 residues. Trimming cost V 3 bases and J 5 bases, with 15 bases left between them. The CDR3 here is CASSAVAYANEQYF. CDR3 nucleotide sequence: TGTGCCAGCAGCGCCGTAGCCTATGCGAACGAGCAGTACTTC.

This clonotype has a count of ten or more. The CDR3: CASSPEDTQYF. CDR3 DNA: TGTGCCAGCAGCCCGGAAGATACGCAGTATTTT. The rearrangement joins TRBV18 to TRBJ2-3; the D is unclear. The V and J ends lost 8 bases and 5 bases respectively, with 8 bases between them. Germline V gene lookup returns CDR1 KGHSH and CDR2 LQKENI. The CDR3 runs to 11 residues.

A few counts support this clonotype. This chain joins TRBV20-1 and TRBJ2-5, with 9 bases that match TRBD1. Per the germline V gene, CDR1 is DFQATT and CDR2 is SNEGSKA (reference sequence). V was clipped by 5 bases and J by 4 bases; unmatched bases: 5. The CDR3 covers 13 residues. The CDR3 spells CSAVGQGGETQYF. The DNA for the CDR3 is TGCAGTGCTGTGGGACAGGGAGGAGAGACCCAGTACTTC.

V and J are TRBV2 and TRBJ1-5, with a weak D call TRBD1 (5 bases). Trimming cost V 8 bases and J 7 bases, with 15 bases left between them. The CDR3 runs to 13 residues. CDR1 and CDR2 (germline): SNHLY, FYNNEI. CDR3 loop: CASAGRERQPQHF. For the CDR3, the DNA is TGTGCCAGCGCAGGCAGGGAAAGGCAGCCCCAGCATTTT.

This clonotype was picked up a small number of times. CDR3 in amino acids: CSATGTNSPLHF. CDR3 in DNA: TGCAGTGCTACAGGGACCAATTCACCCCTCCACTTT. This rearrangement joins TRBV20-1 to TRBJ1-6, with D maybe TRBD1 (5 bases). V lost 4 bases, J lost 7 bases, and 8 bases lay in between. Germline V lookup: CDR1 DFQATT, CDR2 SNEGSKA (reference sequence). This CDR3 has 12 residues.

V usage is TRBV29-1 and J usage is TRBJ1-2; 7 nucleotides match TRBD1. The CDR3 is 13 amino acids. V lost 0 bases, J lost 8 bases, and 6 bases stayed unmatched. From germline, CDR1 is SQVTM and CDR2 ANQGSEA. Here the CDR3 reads CSVEDRDSRGYTF. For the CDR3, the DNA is TGCAGCGTTGAAGACCGGGACAGCCGGGGCTACACCTTC.

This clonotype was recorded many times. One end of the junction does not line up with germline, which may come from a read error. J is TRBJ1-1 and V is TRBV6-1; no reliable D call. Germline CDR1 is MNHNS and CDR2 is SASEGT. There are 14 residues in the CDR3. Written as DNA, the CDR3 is TGCGCCAGCAGCCCGGGAAGGATGAACACTGAAGCTTTCTTT. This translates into CASSPGRMNTEAFF.

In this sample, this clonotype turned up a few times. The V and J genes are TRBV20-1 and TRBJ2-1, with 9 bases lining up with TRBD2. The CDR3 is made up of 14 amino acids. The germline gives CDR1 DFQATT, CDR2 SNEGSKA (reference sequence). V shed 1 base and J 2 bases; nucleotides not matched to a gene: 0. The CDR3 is CSARGGGAYNEQFF. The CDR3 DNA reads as TGCAGTGCTAGAGGCGGGGGGGCCTACAATGAGCAGTTCTTC.

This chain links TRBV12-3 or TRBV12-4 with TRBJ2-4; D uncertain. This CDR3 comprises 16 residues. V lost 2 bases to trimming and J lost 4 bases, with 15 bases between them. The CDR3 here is CASSLSQTLTKNIQYF. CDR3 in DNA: TGTGCCAGCAGTTTATCCCAGACACTGACTAAAAACATTCAGTACTTC.

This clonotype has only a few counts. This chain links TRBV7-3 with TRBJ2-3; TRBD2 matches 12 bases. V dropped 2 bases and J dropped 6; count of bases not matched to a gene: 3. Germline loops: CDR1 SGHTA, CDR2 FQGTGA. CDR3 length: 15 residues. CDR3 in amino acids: CASSLQGLAGDTQYF. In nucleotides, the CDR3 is TGTGCCAGCAGCTTACAAGGACTAGCGGGGGATACGCAGTATTTT.

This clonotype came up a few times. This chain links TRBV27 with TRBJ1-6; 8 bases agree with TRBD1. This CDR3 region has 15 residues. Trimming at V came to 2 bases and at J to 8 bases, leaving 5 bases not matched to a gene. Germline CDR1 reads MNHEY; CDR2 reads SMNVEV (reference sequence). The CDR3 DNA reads TGTGCCAGCAGTTTAGGGGCAGGGGGCCATTCACCCCTCCACTTT. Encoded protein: CASSLGAGGHSPLHF.

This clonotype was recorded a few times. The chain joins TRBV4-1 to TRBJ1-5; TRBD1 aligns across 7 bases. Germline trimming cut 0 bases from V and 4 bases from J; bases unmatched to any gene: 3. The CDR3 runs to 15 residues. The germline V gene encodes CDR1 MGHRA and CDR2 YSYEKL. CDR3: CASSQDGTDNQPQHF. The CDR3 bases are TGCGCCAGCAGCCAAGACGGGACAGATAATCAGCCCCAGCATTTT.

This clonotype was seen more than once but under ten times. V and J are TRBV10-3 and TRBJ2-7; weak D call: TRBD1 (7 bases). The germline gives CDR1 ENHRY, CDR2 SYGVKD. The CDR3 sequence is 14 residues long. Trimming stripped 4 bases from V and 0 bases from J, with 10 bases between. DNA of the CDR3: TGTGCCATCAGTGCAGGGGGGAGCTCCTACGAGCAGTACTTC. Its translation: CAISAGGSSYEQYF.

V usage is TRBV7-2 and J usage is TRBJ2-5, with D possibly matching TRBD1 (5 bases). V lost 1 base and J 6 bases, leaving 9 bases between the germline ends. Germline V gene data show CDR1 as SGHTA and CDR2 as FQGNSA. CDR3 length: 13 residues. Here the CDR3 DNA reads TGTGCCAGCAGCTTAGGGGGCTTAAAGACCCAGTACTTC. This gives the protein CASSLGGLKTQYF.

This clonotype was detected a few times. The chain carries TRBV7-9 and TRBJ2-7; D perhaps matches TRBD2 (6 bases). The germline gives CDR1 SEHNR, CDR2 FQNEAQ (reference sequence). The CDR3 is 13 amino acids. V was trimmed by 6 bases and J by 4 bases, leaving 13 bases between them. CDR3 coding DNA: TGTGCCAGCAGACGGGGGTTTGGGTACGAGCAGTACTTC. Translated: CASRRGFGYEQYF.

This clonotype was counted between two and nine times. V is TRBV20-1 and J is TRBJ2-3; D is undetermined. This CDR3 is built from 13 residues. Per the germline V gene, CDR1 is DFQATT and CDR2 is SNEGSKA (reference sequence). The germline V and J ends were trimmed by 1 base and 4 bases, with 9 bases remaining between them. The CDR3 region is CSARAATADTQYF. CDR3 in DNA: TGCAGTGCTAGAGCTGCTACCGCAGATACGCAGTATTTT.

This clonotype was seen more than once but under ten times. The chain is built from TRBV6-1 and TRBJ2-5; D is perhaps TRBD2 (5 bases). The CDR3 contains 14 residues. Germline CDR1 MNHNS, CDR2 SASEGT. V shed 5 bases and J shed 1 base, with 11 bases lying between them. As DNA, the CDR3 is TGTGCCAGCAGTCCCTGGACTGTCCAAGAGACCCAGTACTTC. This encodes CASSPWTVQETQYF.

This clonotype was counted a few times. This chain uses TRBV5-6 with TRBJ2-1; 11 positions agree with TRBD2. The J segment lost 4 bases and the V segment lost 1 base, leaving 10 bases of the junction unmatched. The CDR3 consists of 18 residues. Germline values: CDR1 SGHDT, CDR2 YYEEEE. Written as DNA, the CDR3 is TGTGCCAGCAGCTTGAGCCTAGCGGGAGGTAAGGGGTACAATGAGCAGTTCTTC. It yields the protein CASSLSLAGGKGYNEQFF.